This TCR beta chain was documented in a study of cytotoxic CD8 clonotypes in ibrutinib-treated CLL. Study-wide points: Sustained-remission and progressing patients were not sampled at matched times.

The germline V gene has CDR1 LGHNA and CDR2 YNFKEQ. V shed 0 bases, J shed 3 bases, and the junction held 8 bases outside the gene matches. CDR3 length: 17 amino acids. TCRdb's copy holds only in-frame clones and misses some; the assay was immunoSEQ multiplex PCR. The data show some 300,000 clones, just under 80% seen once. With respect to this clone: Its target is unknown.

The J gene is TRBJ2-1, the V gene TRBV4-2; 7 bases match TRBD2. Sequenced here: PBMCs, sampled before ibrutinib treatment. This receptor was taken from a human donor with chronic lymphocytic leukemia. The CDR3 DNA is TGTGCCAGCAGCCAAGAGGGGGTGCTAGCGGACTACAATGAGCAGTTCTTC. It encodes CASSQEGVLADYNEQFF.